Each of the 24 T cell receptor beta chains below was sequenced from the same sample in a study of T cell repertoires in cytomegalovirus infection. TCRdb reprocessed the reads with MiXCR, giving one entry per CDR3 protein. The table records around 180,000 distinct CDR3 sequences, about 20% of them present only once. Sequenced input: PBMCs. These receptors all stem from a human donor in good health (CMV status not recorded). Some clones in this sample may be carry-over from other donors' samples.

The chain uses TRBV6-6 and TRBJ2-3; unclear D gene. CDR1 and CDR2 from the germline V gene are MNHNY and SVGAGI (reference sequence). V lost 8 bases and J 3 bases, leaving 18 bases between the germline ends. The CDR3 is 15 amino acids. CDR3 in DNA: TGTGCCAGCGCTAAGACCTCAAGTGGGACAGATACGCAGTATTTT. This encodes CASAKTSSGTDTQYF.

This clonotype was seen more than once but under ten times. V usage is TRBV6-5 and J usage is TRBJ1-1; D gene ambiguous. V was shortened by 4 bases and J by 6 bases, with 6 bases between the two germline ends. Germline V gene lookup returns CDR1 MNHEY and CDR2 SVGAGI. This CDR3 contains 11 residues. The CDR3 DNA is TGTGCCAGCAGTTCTTGGTCTGAAGCTTTCTTT. Its protein product is CASSSWSEAFF.

This clonotype has more than one count but fewer than ten. This sequence joins TRBV6-2 or TRBV6-3 and TRBJ1-4; 8 bases are a match to TRBD1. The CDR3 consists of 15 residues. Germline V lookup: CDR1 MNHEY, CDR2 SVGEGT. Trimming removed 8 bases from V and 6 bases from J; junction bases left unmatched: 11. The CDR3 coding sequence is TGTGCCAGCGGCACCGGGACAGGCTGGGATGAAAAACTGTTTTTT. This encodes CASGTGTGWDEKLFF.

The chain joins TRBV20-1 to TRBJ2-7, with 9 bases that match TRBD2. This CDR3 comprises 13 residues. CDR1 is DFQATT and CDR2 is SNEGSKA in the germline V gene (reference sequence). Losses at the gene ends were 7 bases for V and 4 bases for J; bases not matched to a gene: 8. CDR3 amino acids: CSGNSGSSYEQYF. Here the CDR3 DNA reads TGCAGTGGTAATAGCGGGAGTTCATACGAGCAGTACTTC.

V is TRBV2 and J is TRBJ2-1; D remains ambiguous. The V gene lost 2 bases and the J gene lost 8 bases, with 10 bases spanning the gap. This CDR3 has 13 amino acids. Germline CDR1 is SNHLY and CDR2 is FYNNEI. In DNA form, the CDR3 reads TGTGCCAGCAGTGAAACTGCGATACATGAGCAGTTCTTC. Translated, it gives CASSETAIHEQFF.

This clonotype was counted between two and nine times. V usage is TRBV15 and J usage is TRBJ2-6; 11 bases match TRBD1. With 8 bases clipped from V and 1 base from J, the junction kept 13 bases outside the gene matches. The CDR3 spans 19 residues. Germline V gene lookup returns CDR1 LNHNV and CDR2 YYDKDF (reference sequence). In DNA, the CDR3 is TGTGCCACCCGACCGTGGGACAGGGGGATAGATTCTGGGGCCAACGTCCTGACTTTC. This gives the protein CATRPWDRGIDSGANVLTF.

This clonotype was recorded a few times. The J gene is TRBJ2-6, the V gene TRBV12-3 or TRBV12-4; tentative D call: TRBD1 (5 bases). Trimming stripped 3 bases from V and 1 base from J, with 7 bases between. This CDR3 region has 15 residues. CDR3 sequence reads: CASSFAGSGANVLTF. The CDR3 DNA follows: TGTGCCAGCAGTTTTGCAGGGTCTGGGGCCAACGTCCTGACTTTC.

This rearrangement joins TRBV20-1 to TRBJ1-1, with D unresolved. The germline V and J ends were trimmed by 3 bases and 1 base, with 9 bases remaining between them. Germline lookup yields CDR1 DFQATT and CDR2 SNEGSKA (reference sequence). The CDR3 consists of 13 residues. The CDR3 nucleotides read TGCAGTGCTAGTTGGTTGAAGAACACTGAAGCTTTCTTT. It is translated as CSASWLKNTEAFF.

The CDR3 sequence is CASSEGQGYNEQFF. The CDR3 DNA reads as TGTGCCAGCAGTGAAGGACAGGGTTACAATGAGCAGTTCTTC. The J gene is TRBJ2-1, the V gene TRBV2; 7 bases are shared with TRBD1. Per germline, CDR1 SNHLY and CDR2 FYNNEI. CDR3 length equals 14 residues. The trim removed 1 base at V and 4 bases at J, leaving 1 base unmatched.

Comments on this clonotype: Just one base apart from a much larger clone, this may be a read error. The chain uses TRBV7-9 and TRBJ2-2, with D possibly being TRBD1 or TRBD2 (5 bases each). The length of the CDR3 is 17 residues. Germline CDR1 is SEHNR and CDR2 is FQNEAQ (reference sequence). The CDR3 DNA is TGTGCCAGCAGCTTATACCAGCCCAGGGCGAGCACCGGGGAGCTGTCTTTT. Translation gives CASSLYQPRASTGELSF.

V gene TRBV14 combines with J gene TRBJ2-1, with 8 bases that match TRBD2. This CDR3 is 16 amino acids long. The germline V gene encodes CDR1 SGHDN and CDR2 FVKESK. V dropped 1 base and J dropped 4; count of bases not matched to a gene: 6. CDR3 nucleotide sequence: TGTGCCAGCAGCCAAGCGGGAAGCGGGAGATACAATGAGCAGTTCTTC. Its translation is CASSQAGSGRYNEQFF.

This chain connects TRBV7-9 to TRBJ2-2, with D maybe TRBD1 (6 bases). Trimming removed 3 bases at V and 2 bases at J, with 13 bases between. This CDR3 has 16 residues. Germline V gene data show CDR1 as SEHNR and CDR2 as FQNEAQ (reference sequence). DNA of the CDR3: TGTGCCAGCAGCTTTCCGGGACATTCAAACACCGGGGAGCTGTTTTTT. Protein: CASSFPGHSNTGELFF.

The chain uses TRBV20-1 and TRBJ2-1, with D unresolved. The CDR3 consists of 11 residues. V shed 5 bases and J shed 4 bases, with 6 bases lying between them. Germline values: CDR1 DFQATT, CDR2 SNEGSKA (reference sequence). The CDR3 loop reads CSAGVYNEQFF. CDR3 nucleotides: TGCAGTGCTGGAGTGTACAATGAGCAGTTCTTC.

The chain joins TRBV7-8 to TRBJ1-4, with 7 nucleotides matching TRBD1. The CDR3 totals 14 residues. Trimming at V came to 4 bases and at J to 12 bases, leaving 11 bases not matched to a gene. CDR1 and CDR2 from the germline V gene are SGHVS and FQNEAQ. The DNA of the CDR3 is TGTGCCAGCAGCTCCTCACAGGGGTTCGAGGAACTGTTTTTT. This gives the protein CASSSSQGFEELFF.

This rearrangement joins TRBV10-3 to TRBJ1-5; TRBD1 aligns across 7 bases. Germline CDR1 is ENHRY and CDR2 is SYGVKD. The V segment lost 4 bases and the J segment 4 bases; nucleotides outside the gene matches: 7. This CDR3 has 15 residues. DNA of the CDR3: TGTGCCATCAGTGCCTCCGGGACAGCAAATCAGCCCCAGCATTTT. It codes for CAISASGTANQPQHF.

The rearrangement links TRBV7-3 to TRBJ2-1; D remains unclear. This CDR3 comprises 15 residues. CDR1 and CDR2 from the germline V gene are SGHTA and FQGTGA. V was cut by 5 bases and J by 3 bases, with 14 bases left in between. DNA for the CDR3: TGTGCCAGCAGCCCCCCCGGCGGTAACTACAATGAGCAGTTCTTC. This codes for CASSPPGGNYNEQFF.

This clonotype appeared many times. The genes are TRBV7-2 and TRBJ2-5; D unclear. CDR3 size: 12 residues. With 0 bases removed from V and 3 bases from J, the gap between germline ends came to 2 bases. Germline V CDR1 and CDR2: SGHTA, FQGNSA. CDR3 coding DNA: TGTGCCAGCAGCTTAGCTGAAGAGACCCAGTACTTC. It translates to CASSLAEETQYF.

The V call is TRBV28, the J call TRBJ2-5; D remains ambiguous. CDR1 and CDR2 (germline): MDHEN, SYDVKM. The CDR3 sequence is 13 residues long. V lost 2 bases, J lost 5 bases, and 9 bases lay in between. The CDR3 sequence: CASSLIPVETQYF. The CDR3 nucleotides read TGTGCCAGCAGTTTAATCCCCGTCGAGACCCAGTACTTC.

This clonotype was counted a few times. The rearrangement links TRBV5-8 to TRBJ2-5; 7 bases match TRBD2. Germline V gives CDR1 SGHTS, CDR2 YDEGEE. The CDR3 is made up of 13 amino acids. Germline trimming cut 5 bases from V and 5 bases from J; bases unmatched to any gene: 6. The CDR3 protein is CASSQRDRETQYF. The DNA for the CDR3 is TGTGCCAGCAGTCAGCGGGATAGGGAGACCCAGTACTTC.

The table lists this clonotype with many counts. The gene calls are TRBV11-3 and TRBJ1-1; D remains ambiguous. The CDR3 has 15 amino acids. Per germline, CDR1 SGHNT and CDR2 YENEEA. V shed 6 bases and J shed 1 base, with 15 bases lying between them. DNA for the CDR3: TGTGCCAGCAGTACGAGGGCGGCGGGGAACACTGAAGCTTTCTTT. Encoded protein: CASSTRAAGNTEAFF.

The chain employs TRBV11-2 and TRBJ2-1; 11 nucleotides agree with TRBD2. Germline trimming cut 5 bases from V and 5 bases from J; bases unmatched to any gene: 5. Looked up from germline, CDR1 is SGHAT and CDR2 is FQNNGV. The CDR3 covers 15 residues. The CDR3 loop is CASSLSSGGNNEQFF. In DNA, the CDR3 is TGTGCCAGCAGCCTCTCTAGCGGGGGGAACAATGAGCAGTTCTTC.

This clonotype was observed a handful of times. The chain couples TRBV29-1 to TRBJ2-7; D gene unclear. Trimming removed 6 bases from V and 7 bases from J, with 16 bases in between. The CDR3 sequence is 12 residues long. CDR1 and CDR2 from the germline V gene are SQVTM and ANQGSEA. The CDR3 region is CSVKIDTAEQYF. The CDR3 DNA follows: TGCAGCGTCAAGATAGATACTGCAGAGCAGTACTTC.

The sample holds a few counts of this clonotype. This rearrangement joins TRBV19 to TRBJ1-5, with D possibly TRBD1 on 6 matching bases. The CDR3 sequence is 16 residues long. Germline CDR1 LNHDA, CDR2 SQIVND (reference sequence). V lost 3 bases, J lost 6 bases, and 18 bases lay in between. CDR3 sequence: CASSILGGRASQPQHF. DNA of the CDR3: TGTGCCAGTAGTATCCTGGGGGGCAGGGCGAGTCAGCCCCAGCATTTT.

This clonotype was counted between two and nine times. The rearrangement joins TRBV20-1 to TRBJ2-5; D gene uncertain. From germline, CDR1 is DFQATT and CDR2 SNEGSKA (reference sequence). CDR3 length equals 11 residues. The V end lost 2 bases, the J end lost 3 bases, and 4 bases lay between the germline ends. CDR3 sequence (DNA): TGCAGTGCTAGAATAAAAGAGACCCAGTACTTC. Translating it yields CSARIKETQYF.